This TCR beta chain was recorded in a study of cytomegalovirus exposure and HLA in healthy donors (dated by TCRdb to 2017 to 2019). Background for the entire study: In an earlier analysis of several hundred of the donors, 276 Gb of sequence data and 90 million to 120 million unique TCR beta sequences from some 170 million T cells were reported. Approximately 310 gigabases of sequencing data and around 80 million unique TCR sequences made up an early release that covered 500 to 650 HLA-typed donors. Of the approximately 400 genotyped donors, approximately 80% fell in the genetic ancestry cluster associated with self-reported Caucasian donors. The study was designed to test whether signatures of past pathogen exposure could be identified by cataloging public T cell receptors. The study used immunosequencing to profile the T cell repertoires of around 600 subjects and linked those repertoires to cytomegalovirus serostatus. Besides the first cohort of around 700 subjects, a separate validation cohort made up of 120 or so different subjects was used. To predict cytomegalovirus infection status, the study brought together high-throughput TCR immunosequencing, statistical association of individual TCRs with disease status, and machine learning. A later analysis re-analyzed previously published TCR beta repertoires from hundreds of donors and added high-resolution HLA genotyping to study TCR occurrence patterns. The later analysis used no new phenotypic data to find candidate immune exposures, relying instead on TCR beta sequences and their occurrence across donors. An earlier analysis of several hundred of the donors used high-throughput TCR beta sequencing to judge whether each TCR beta V gene segment behaved as functional or pseudogenic. Donor age, sex, ethnicity and CMV serostatus were collected together with the repertoire data. Genome-wide SNP genotypes for about 55% of the 666 donors were used in a later genetic analysis, which treated that subset as a discovery cohort. Every repertoire in the discovery cohort had been generated on one and the same sequencing platform. HLA typing included class I and class II loci at four-digit resolution. The number of donors typed differed by locus, with roughly 620-640 for A, B, C, DRB1 and DQB1, 522 for DQA1, 600 to 610 for DPA1, and over 400 for DPB1. About 5 DR-DQ haplotypes were handled as single units for association and clustering, since linkage in the cohort was strong. On average, 235,054 unique TCR beta nucleotide sequences were sequenced per donor among a few hundred genotyped donors of the cohort, with about 17% of those sequences being non-productive.

In total, just over 650 healthy bone marrow donors made up the cohort. At the time of sampling, every cohort member was nominally healthy, though immune exposures that went unrecorded were likely present. The donor was CMV seronegative and was included in the group of a few hundred seronegative cohort members. A peripheral blood sample was collected from each donor, and TCR beta sequencing was performed on peripheral blood mononuclear cells. Genomic DNA was extracted from the blood cell samples with the Qiagen DNeasy Blood Extraction Kit. The receptor library was made with the immunoSEQ multiplex PCR assay. For the multiplex PCR, a mixture combining 60 forward primers for TCR Vbeta segments and 13 reverse primers for TCR Jbeta segments was used. A multiplex PCR assay on genomic DNA amplified the CDR3 region of rearranged TCR beta genes. The Illumina HiSeq System was used to sequence the amplified TCR beta libraries as 87-base-pair reads. The published analysis was carried out like this. Across the 500 to 750 repertoires, a later analysis counted roughly 84 million unique TCR beta chains, 9.5 million to 12 million of which were shared by at least two donors. A nearest-neighbor algorithm error-corrected the raw reads and collapsed the reads into unique sequences, merging closely related sequences to remove PCR and sequencing errors. To assign V, D and J gene segments, CDR3 sequences were aligned to IMGT reference sequences. For a sequence to be retained, a match of at least six nucleotides to both a V gene segment and a J gene segment was required. A rearrangement counted as productive if the CDR3 had no stop codons and remained in frame with V and J, and every other rearrangement counted as non-productive. Following IMGT convention, CDR3 was defined as the stretch from the second conserved V-encoded cysteine to the conserved J-encoded phenylalanine. In an earlier analysis of more than 550 of the donors, sequences lacking an unambiguous match to a single V gene segment were excluded. In an earlier analysis of a few hundred of the donors, a V segment was called functional when productive rearrangements were above 56.7%, and segregating when the standard deviation between donors exceeded 5%. To diagnose cytomegalovirus status from the catalog of TCR beta chain sequences, a statistical classification framework was built. A later analysis assigned V and J genes by comparing TCR nucleotide sequences with IMGT/GENE-DB human TR gene sequences. Using the TCRdist pipeline, a later analysis assigned CDR3 sequences along with most-parsimonious VDJ recombination scenarios. In a later analysis, each TCR beta chain was defined by its CDR3 amino acid sequence together with its V-gene family, and reads lacking a unique V-gene family were excluded. To address suspected cross-contamination and a sequencing artifact, a later analysis removed around 590 highly shared, low-generation-probability nucleotide sequences. For each public chain, a later analysis derived a clonal expansion index from normalized ranks of inferred template counts within each repertoire. In a later analysis, generation probabilities were computed with a VDJ recombination model fitted to out-of-frame rearrangements, and the resulting probabilities were checked against IGoR. In a later analysis, hypergeometric tests were used to score TCR-TCR, TCR-HLA and TCR-CMV co-occurrence, with a repertoire-size bias correction applied to TCR pairs. In a later analysis, false discovery rates were estimated by permuting HLA or CMV assignments 20 times. A later analysis grouped co-occurring TCRs with DBSCAN, adding TCRdist sequence similarity when clustering within HLA-allele-positive subsets. Repertoires with fewer than 30,000 or more than 120,000 public chains were left out of co-occurrence clustering, as were about five repertoires with anomalous nucleotide sharing. TCRdb took this table from immuneACCESS and kept in-frame rearrangements with V and J called. Such tables lack part of the clones; where checked against another copy, unresolved V genes explain under half of the gap, and the rest is unexplained. V, J and clone size derive from that table, while D and trimming were established from the DNA sequence. The sample table lists approximately 150,000 clones, around 80% of them with a count of one. 4.9% of the sample comes from the top ten.

The CDR3 sequence holds 15 residues, the cysteine and phenylalanine included. Of all the DNA, just the CDR3 is kept, 45 bases in frame from base 1. V trim: 7 bases; J trim: 4 bases; unmatched bases: 10. The germline V gene sets CDR1 to SGHTA and CDR2 to FQGNSA. Broad study findings and their caveats: A further reported finding was that TCR beta sequences accurately predicted the HLA-A and HLA-B alleles for most subjects in the first cohort. A later genetic analysis reported fewer N-insertions in productive TCRs among donors in an Asian-associated ancestry cluster than the roughly 640-donor mean. Because some donors lacked HLA typing at each locus, the association tests relied only on the typed subset. V-gene and J-gene trimming of TCR beta chains was associated with a missense DCLRE1C variant in a later genetic analysis, and the association was replicated in an independent cohort. Correlated functional status among segregating V segments might reflect linkage disequilibrium, but an unknown experimental factor could not be ruled out. Strong co-occurrence of HLA alleles, especially DR and DQ, made assigning TCR associations to individual alleles difficult. In a later analysis, HLA-associated TCR beta chains were found to be more clonally expanded and to have lower generation probabilities than equally common non-associated chains. The study listed approximately 150 TCR beta chains as associated with cytomegalovirus. Some IMGT-functional V segments, including TRBV6-2 and TRBV6-3, could not be distinguished by the 87-base-pair reads and were therefore excluded. An earlier analysis of approximately 540 of the donors showed that most TCR beta V segments appeared in productive rearrangements either about 90% or about 30% of the time, which broadly matched IMGT annotations. CMV serostatus was the only immune exposure information available for the cohort. While some public TCRs were present in many individuals, most TCR sequences turned up only very rarely across donors. The sequencing pipeline was judged likely to have produced a cluster of highly shared sequence variants as a technical artifact. Roughly uniform sequencing depth across donors was assumed in presence/absence analyses, although this assumption may not hold. In a later analysis, about 17,000 TCR beta sequences were associated with specific HLA alleles at a false discovery rate of 0.05. In a later analysis, several top co-occurrence clusters were reported to appear linked to parvovirus B19, influenza, CMV and Epstein-Barr virus. A few of the identified cytomegalovirus-associated TCR beta chains were confirmed in vitro to be specific for cytomegalovirus antigens. According to the authors, the approach could potentially be generalized to other disease states and immunological phenotypes. The cohort was sequenced for TCR beta chains only, and without alpha or paired-chain data the features that could be detected were limited. In both the original and validation cohorts, the classifier was reported to diagnose cytomegalovirus status with high specificity and sensitivity. Because counts were too low, seventeen rarely observed V segments, including chromosome 9 orphons, were excluded from the earlier analysis of a few hundred of the donors. A later analysis found that TCR association rates varied across HLA loci, with DRB1 alleles showing the most associated TCRs and HLA-C alleles the fewest. In a later analysis, most CMV-associated TCR beta chains were found to appear HLA-restricted, with HLA associations seemingly driven largely by CMV exposure.

In the case of this clone: The antigen it recognizes is unknown. No much larger clone is present one base from it, and per-base qualities are unavailable.

Sequencing used PBMCs. The receptor comes from a male donor in good health and CMV-seronegative. The V and J segments used are TRBV7-2 and TRBJ2-7, and 10 bases in between align with TRBD1. The sequence in DNA is TGTGCCAGCACCCAGGGGCGGGGACAGGGGTACGAGCAGTACTTC. It is translated as CASTQGRGQGYEQYF.